This TCR beta chain is drawn from a study of T-cell reconstitution after alpha-beta-depleted transplantation in children. V shed 3 bases and J shed 0 bases, with 14 bases lying between them. This CDR3 spans 15 amino acids. Germline V lookup: CDR1 DFQATT, CDR2 SNEGSKA (reference sequence). This clonotype was seen many times. It was with unique molecular identifiers that the TCRbeta library was prepared. TCRdb re-called the PCR reads through MiXCR, storing one row per CDR3 protein. This sample has a few hundred thousand distinct CDR3 sequences, with approximately 9.7% found just once. The receptor was isolated from a human donor who donated a stem cell graft to a child with SCID. The chain has TRBV20-1 and TRBJ1-2; D gene ambiguous. Sequencing was performed on PBMCs from the stem cell graft donor, taken from the stem cell graft. Here the CDR3 reads CSASSRLLANYGYTF. CDR3 DNA sequence: TGCAGTGCTAGTTCCCGACTCTTAGCTAACTATGGCTACACCTTC.